A selection of T cell receptor beta chains follows, all from one sample in a study of blood T cell repertoires in COVID-19. Assay used: immunoSEQ multiplex PCR; TCRdb lists only in-frame clones, some missing. The sample gives under 450,000 clones, roughly 87% of which show up once; around 3% is in the top ten. Sequenced sample: PBMCs or T cells enriched from blood (not recorded which). The receptor source for this set is a woman in her 30s who had recovered from COVID-19. CDR3s include the opening cysteine and the closing phenylalanine or tryptophan. The D gene is left open where the match is weak. Clone size, where shown, is once, few, many, or a class for clones that have expanded.

v_call: TRBV3-1/TRBV3-2
j_call: TRBJ2-5
clone_size: .
d_call: TRBD1
cdr3_aa: CASSHPNRAGGGETQYF
cdr3_nt: TGTGCCAGCAGCCATCCGAATAGGGCAGGGGGCGGCGAGACCCAGTACTTC

v_call: TRBV30
j_call: TRBJ2-7
clone_size: .
d_call: .
cdr3_aa: CAWSKTPGEQYF
cdr3_nt: TGTGCCTGGAGCAAGACTCCCGGCGAGCAGTACTTC

v_call: TRBV28
j_call: TRBJ1-2
clone_size: .
d_call: TRBD1
cdr3_aa: CASSSRQGPTF
cdr3_nt: TGTGCCAGCAGTTCCCGACAGGGGCCGACCTTC

v_call: TRBV3-1/TRBV3-2
j_call: TRBJ1-6
clone_size: few
d_call: TRBD1
cdr3_aa: CASSRAGTGNSPLHF
cdr3_nt: TGTGCCAGCAGCCGGGCCGGGACAGGGAATTCACCCCTCCACTTT

v_call: TRBV28
j_call: TRBJ2-7
clone_size: .
d_call: TRBD2
cdr3_aa: CASSQAGILSYEQYF
cdr3_nt: TGTGCCAGCAGTCAAGCGGGGATCCTCTCCTACGAGCAGTACTTC

v_call: TRBV2
j_call: TRBJ1-2
clone_size: .
d_call: .
cdr3_aa: CASNPGNYGYTF
cdr3_nt: TGTGCCAGCAACCCAGGGAACTATGGCTACACCTTC

v_call: TRBV25-1
j_call: TRBJ2-1
clone_size: .
d_call: .
cdr3_aa: CASSESLSEQFF
cdr3_nt: TGTGCCAGCAGTGAATCTCTCAGTGAGCAGTTCTTC

v_call: TRBV6-1
j_call: TRBJ2-1
clone_size: .
d_call: .
cdr3_aa: CASSDPQYNEQFF
cdr3_nt: TGTGCCAGCAGTGATCCCCAGTACAATGAGCAGTTCTTC

v_call: TRBV14
j_call: TRBJ1-2
clone_size: .
d_call: .
cdr3_aa: CASSQPDGDWGYTF
cdr3_nt: TGTGCCAGCAGCCAACCAGACGGGGACTGGGGCTACACCTTC

v_call: TRBV28
j_call: TRBJ1-5
clone_size: once
d_call: .
cdr3_aa: CASRQGGNQPQHF
cdr3_nt: TGTGCCAGCAGGCAGGGTGGCAATCAGCCCCAGCATTTT

v_call: TRBV3-1/TRBV3-2
j_call: TRBJ2-1
clone_size: .
d_call: .
cdr3_aa: CASSQDVAAVF
cdr3_nt: TGTGCCAGCAGCCAAGATGTCGCGGCGGTCTTC

v_call: TRBV7-8
j_call: TRBJ2-5
clone_size: .
d_call: TRBD2
cdr3_aa: CASSLGSGTSRQETQYF
cdr3_nt: TGTGCCAGCAGCTTAGGGTCCGGGACTAGCCGACAAGAGACCCAGTACTTC

v_call: TRBV14
j_call: TRBJ1-1
clone_size: .
d_call: TRBD1
cdr3_aa: CASSQDRQGARRRDTEAFF
cdr3_nt: TGTGCCAGCAGCCAAGATCGACAGGGAGCCCGTCGGAGGGACACTGAAGCTTTCTTT

v_call: TRBV4-2
j_call: TRBJ2-7
clone_size: .
d_call: TRBD2
cdr3_aa: CASSPGGGSYEQYF
cdr3_nt: TGTGCCAGCAGCCCGGGGGGGGGCTCCTACGAGCAGTACTTC

v_call: TRBV29-1
j_call: TRBJ1-2
clone_size: .
d_call: TRBD1
cdr3_aa: CSVVIGQGAGGYTF
cdr3_nt: TGCAGCGTTGTTATCGGACAGGGGGCGGGTGGCTACACCTTC

v_call: TRBV24-1
j_call: TRBJ2-1
clone_size: .
d_call: TRBD2
cdr3_aa: CATSDLASGAYNEQFF
cdr3_nt: TGTGCCACCAGTGATTTGGCTAGCGGGGCCTACAATGAGCAGTTCTTC

v_call: TRBV7-9
j_call: TRBJ2-7
clone_size: .
d_call: .
cdr3_aa: CASSFGTEYEQYF
cdr3_nt: TGTGCCAGCAGCTTCGGGACTGAGTACGAGCAGTACTTC

v_call: TRBV6-5
j_call: TRBJ1-2
clone_size: .
d_call: .
cdr3_aa: CASSPTWGDYGYTF
cdr3_nt: TGTGCCAGCAGTCCAACGTGGGGGGACTATGGCTACACCTTC

v_call: TRBV27
j_call: TRBJ2-5
clone_size: .
d_call: TRBD2
cdr3_aa: CASSFSGPQETQYF
cdr3_nt: TGTGCCAGCAGTTTTAGCGGGCCCCAAGAGACCCAGTACTTC

v_call: TRBV29-1
j_call: TRBJ2-3
clone_size: .
d_call: TRBD1
cdr3_aa: CSGTGMVSTDTQYF
cdr3_nt: TGCAGCGGGACAGGGATGGTAAGCACAGATACGCAGTATTTT

v_call: TRBV28
j_call: TRBJ2-5
clone_size: .
d_call: .
cdr3_aa: CASRRQAAETQYF
cdr3_nt: TGTGCCAGCAGGCGACAGGCCGCAGAGACCCAGTACTTC

v_call: TRBV28
j_call: TRBJ1-5
clone_size: once
d_call: .
cdr3_aa: CASSLVGQFNQPQHF
cdr3_nt: TGTGCCAGCAGTTTGGTTGGACAGTTCAATCAGCCCCAGCATTTT

v_call: TRBV9
j_call: TRBJ1-3
clone_size: .
d_call: .
cdr3_aa: CASTGTPGNTIYF
cdr3_nt: TGTGCCAGCACCGGGACACCTGGAAACACCATATATTTT

v_call: TRBV20-1
j_call: TRBJ2-1
clone_size: .
d_call: .
cdr3_aa: CSASPSYNEQFF
cdr3_nt: TGCAGTGCTAGTCCCAGTTACAATGAGCAGTTCTTC

v_call: TRBV5-1
j_call: TRBJ1-6
clone_size: .
d_call: .
cdr3_aa: CASSSTQAYNSPLHF
cdr3_nt: TGCGCCAGCAGCTCAACACAGGCCTATAATTCACCCCTCCACTTT

v_call: TRBV30
j_call: TRBJ2-7
clone_size: once
d_call: TRBD1
cdr3_aa: CAWRPRTGYYEQYF
cdr3_nt: TGTGCCTGGAGGCCCAGGACAGGGTACTACGAGCAGTACTTC

v_call: TRBV30
j_call: TRBJ2-5
clone_size: .
d_call: TRBD1
cdr3_aa: CASTGTGILETQYF
cdr3_nt: TGTGCCAGTACCGGGACAGGGATTTTAGAGACCCAGTACTTC

v_call: TRBV5-6
j_call: TRBJ2-2
clone_size: .
d_call: .
cdr3_aa: CASRPDSNTGELFF
cdr3_nt: TGTGCCAGCAGACCCGACTCCAACACCGGGGAGCTGTTTTTT

v_call: TRBV11-2
j_call: TRBJ2-1
clone_size: .
d_call: .
cdr3_aa: CASSLGGSGASYNEQFF
cdr3_nt: TGTGCCAGCAGCTTAGGAGGGTCGGGAGCCTCCTACAATGAGCAGTTCTTC

v_call: TRBV7-9
j_call: TRBJ1-4
clone_size: once
d_call: TRBD1
cdr3_aa: CASSYDRGREKLFF
cdr3_nt: TGTGCCAGCAGCTACGACAGGGGGCGCGAAAAACTGTTTTTT

v_call: TRBV5-8
j_call: TRBJ1-2
clone_size: .
d_call: .
cdr3_aa: CASSLVSSGYGYTF
cdr3_nt: TGTGCCAGCAGCTTGGTTAGCTCCGGCTATGGCTACACCTTC

v_call: TRBV27
j_call: TRBJ2-2
clone_size: .
d_call: .
cdr3_aa: CASSPRGIDTGELFF
cdr3_nt: TGTGCCAGCAGCCCAAGGGGGATAGACACCGGGGAGCTGTTTTTT

v_call: TRBV11-2
j_call: TRBJ1-2
clone_size: .
d_call: TRBD1
cdr3_aa: CASSLVQGAYGYTF
cdr3_nt: TGTGCCAGCAGCTTAGTGCAGGGGGCCTATGGCTACACCTTC

v_call: TRBV9
j_call: TRBJ2-7
clone_size: .
d_call: .
cdr3_aa: CASSVGIAYEQYF
cdr3_nt: TGTGCCAGCAGCGTAGGTATAGCCTACGAGCAGTACTTC

v_call: TRBV6-5
j_call: TRBJ2-3
clone_size: .
d_call: TRBD1
cdr3_aa: CASSLDRVADTQYF
cdr3_nt: TGTGCCAGCAGTTTGGACAGGGTGGCAGATACGCAGTATTTT

v_call: TRBV2
j_call: TRBJ1-3
clone_size: .
d_call: TRBD1
cdr3_aa: CASILDRGGNTIYF
cdr3_nt: TGTGCCAGCATCTTGGACAGGGGTGGAAACACCATATATTTT

v_call: TRBV18
j_call: TRBJ2-3
clone_size: few
d_call: .
cdr3_aa: CASSPPGPSTDTQYF
cdr3_nt: TGTGCCAGCTCACCACCGGGCCCCTCCACAGATACGCAGTATTTT

v_call: TRBV18
j_call: TRBJ1-1
clone_size: .
d_call: TRBD1
cdr3_aa: CASSPSNRGYDTEAFF
cdr3_nt: TGTGCCAGCTCACCAAGCAACAGGGGATACGACACTGAAGCTTTCTTT

v_call: TRBV19
j_call: TRBJ1-4
clone_size: .
d_call: .
cdr3_aa: CASSIHGQGLRRTNEKLFF
cdr3_nt: TGTGCCAGTAGTATACATGGGCAGGGGTTACGAAGGACTAATGAAAAACTGTTTTTT